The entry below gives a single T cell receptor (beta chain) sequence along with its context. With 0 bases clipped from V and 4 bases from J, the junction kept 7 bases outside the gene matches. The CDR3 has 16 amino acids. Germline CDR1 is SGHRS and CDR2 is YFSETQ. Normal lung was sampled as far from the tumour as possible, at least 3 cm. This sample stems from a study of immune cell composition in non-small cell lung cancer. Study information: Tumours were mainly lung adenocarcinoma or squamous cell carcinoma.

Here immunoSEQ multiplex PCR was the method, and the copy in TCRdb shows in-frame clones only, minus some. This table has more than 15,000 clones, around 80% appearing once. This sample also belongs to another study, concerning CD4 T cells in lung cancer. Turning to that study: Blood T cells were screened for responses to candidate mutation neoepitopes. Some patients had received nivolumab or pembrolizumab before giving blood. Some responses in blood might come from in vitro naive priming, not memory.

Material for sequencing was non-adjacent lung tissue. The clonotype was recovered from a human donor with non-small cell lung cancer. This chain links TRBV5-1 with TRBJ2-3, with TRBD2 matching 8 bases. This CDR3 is CASSLDRGGSPDTQYF. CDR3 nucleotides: TGCGCCAGCAGCTTGGATCGGGGGGGCAGTCCAGATACGCAGTATTTT.